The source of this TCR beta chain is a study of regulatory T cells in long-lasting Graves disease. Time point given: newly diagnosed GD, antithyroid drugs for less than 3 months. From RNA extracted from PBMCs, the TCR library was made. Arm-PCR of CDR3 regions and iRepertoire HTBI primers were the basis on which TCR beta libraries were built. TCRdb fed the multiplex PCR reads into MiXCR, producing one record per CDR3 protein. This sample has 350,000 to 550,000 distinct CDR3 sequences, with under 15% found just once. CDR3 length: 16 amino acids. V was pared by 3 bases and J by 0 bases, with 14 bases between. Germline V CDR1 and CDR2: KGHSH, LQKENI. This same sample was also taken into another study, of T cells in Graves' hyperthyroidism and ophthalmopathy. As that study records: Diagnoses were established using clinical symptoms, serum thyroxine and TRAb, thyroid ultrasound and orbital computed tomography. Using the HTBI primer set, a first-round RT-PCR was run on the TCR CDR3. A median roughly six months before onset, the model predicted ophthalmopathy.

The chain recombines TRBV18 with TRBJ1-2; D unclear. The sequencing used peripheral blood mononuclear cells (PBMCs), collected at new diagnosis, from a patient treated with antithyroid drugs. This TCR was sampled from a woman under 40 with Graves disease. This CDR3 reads CASSPTSRPANYGYTF. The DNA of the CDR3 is TGTGCCAGCTCACCCACGAGCAGGCCTGCTAACTATGGCTACACCTTC. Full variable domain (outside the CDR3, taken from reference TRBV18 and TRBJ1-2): NAGVMQNPRHLVRRRGQEARLRCSPMKGHSHVYWYRQLPEEGLKFMVYLQKENIIDESGMPKERFSAEFPKEGPSILRIQQVVRGDSAAYFCASSPTSRPANYGYTFGSGTRLTVV.